Listed here are 9 T cell receptor beta chains from one sample, sequenced in a study of T cells in Graves' hyperthyroidism and ophthalmopathy. RNA transcripts provided the source from which TCR beta CDR3 regions were amplified. The primer set for the first-round RT-PCR of the TCR CDR3 was HTBI. Using its own MiXCR run on the multiplex PCR reads, TCRdb lists one record per CDR3 protein. Seen here are under 450,000 distinct CDR3 sequences, roughly 13% observed once, and the top ten hold about a fifth. Material: blood. Receptor source: a man in his thirties or forties with Graves' hyperthyroidism that later progressed to Graves' ophthalmopathy.

The rearrangement links TRBV7-4 to TRBJ2-7; TRBD1 is a possible D gene (6 bases). With 2 bases removed from V and 2 bases from J, the gap between germline ends came to 16 bases. The CDR3 extends over 16 amino acids. CDR1 and CDR2 from the germline V gene are SGHVT and SQSDAQ. Here the CDR3 reads CASSLPPSGTTYEQYF. The CDR3, as DNA: TGTGCCAGCAGCTTACCGCCTTCAGGGACAACCTACGAGCAGTACTTC.

The V call is TRBV7-9, the J call TRBJ2-2; D is unresolved. This CDR3 is 13 amino acids long. Trimming shortened V by 4 bases and J by 10 bases, and 13 bases separated the two germline ends. The germline V gene encodes CDR1 SEHNR and CDR2 FQNEAQ (reference sequence). The CDR3 is CASSSWSVAELFF. CDR3 sequence (DNA): TGTGCCAGCAGCTCCTGGTCAGTAGCGGAGCTGTTTTTT.

This clonotype was seen repeatedly, ten times or more. The rearrangement joins TRBV7-2 to TRBJ2-7; the D gene could be TRBD1 or TRBD2 (6 bases each). CDR1 is SGHTA, CDR2 FQGNSA, per germline. This CDR3 is 16 amino acids long. V shed 0 bases and J shed 0 bases, with 12 bases lying between them. CDR3 bases: TGTGCCAGCAGCTTAGCGGAGGGGGGCGGCTCCTACGAGCAGTACTTC. Its translation is CASSLAEGGGSYEQYF.

Ten or more counts support this clonotype. The chain has TRBV12-3 or TRBV12-4 and TRBJ2-3, with a tentative D call TRBD2 (6 bases). Trimming stripped 3 bases from V and 2 bases from J, with 12 bases between. This CDR3 contains 15 residues. CDR3 nucleotides: TGTGCCAGCAGTTTCGGGACTCTACACACAGATACGCAGTATTTT. This translates into CASSFGTLHTDTQYF.

This clonotype was counted a few times. The limits of the CDR3 on the DNA are not certain, so only TCRdb's listed CDR3 is given. The chain couples TRBV25-1 to TRBJ2-5; whether TRBD1, the table's D call, matches the DNA was not checked. CDR1 and CDR2 (germline): MGHDK, SYGVNS. Both ends counted, the CDR3 spans 16 residues. CDR3 sequence: CASSELGIRARETQYF.

This clonotype was recorded at least ten times. The genes are TRBV18 and TRBJ2-7; D remains unclear. Per germline, CDR1 KGHSH and CDR2 LQKENI. V was cut by 0 bases and J by 2 bases, with 5 bases left in between. This CDR3 has 13 amino acids. CDR3 nucleotide sequence: TGTGCCAGCTCACCACCGGGGACCTACGAGCAGTACTTC. This encodes CASSPPGTYEQYF.

This clonotype turned up a few times. V usage is TRBV27 and J usage is TRBJ1-1; 7 positions match TRBD1. V lost 4 bases and J lost 0; bases outside the gene matches: 2. There are 14 residues in the CDR3. From germline, CDR1 is MNHEY and CDR2 SMNVEV (reference sequence). The CDR3 region has the DNA TGTGCCAGCAGTTCAGGGGGGCTGAACACTGAAGCTTTCTTT. Residues: CASSSGGLNTEAFF.

Details on this clonotype: One end of the junction fails to match germline, which may point to a read error. The rearrangement joins TRBV7-2 to TRBJ1-2; perhaps TRBD1 as D (6 bases). This CDR3 spans 13 amino acids. CDR1 and CDR2 (germline): SGHTA, FQGNSA. The CDR3 protein is CASSLTGRYGHTF. In DNA form, the CDR3 reads TGTGCCAGCAGCTTAACAGGGAGGTATGGCCACACCTTC.

This clonotype was picked up many times. This sequence joins TRBV2 and TRBJ2-5; 7 bases match TRBD1. V lost 3 bases and J lost 2; bases outside the gene matches: 3. The germline V gene encodes CDR1 SNHLY and CDR2 FYNNEI. The CDR3 is 14 amino acids. This CDR3 is CASSDPGGQETQYF. The CDR3 region has the DNA TGTGCCAGCAGTGACCCAGGGGGACAAGAGACCCAGTACTTC. The entire variable domain, with the rest obtained from reference TRBV2 and TRBJ2-5, is as follows: EPEVTQTPSHQVTQMGQEVILRCVPISNHLYFYWYRQILGQKVEFLVSFYNNEISEKSEIFDDQFSVERPDGSNFTLKIRSTKLEDSAMYFCASSDPGGQETQYFGPGTRLLVL.